Listed here are 11 T cell receptor beta chains from one sample, sequenced in a study of CD8 T cells in Susac syndrome. With random hexamers, reverse transcription was performed on 0.5 to 1 ug of RNA. Each CDR3 protein is one row after TCRdb ran MiXCR on the immunoSEQ multiplex PCR reads. The sample includes about 240,000 distinct CDR3 sequences, almost 97% of them seen just once. Sequencing input: CD4+ T cells from PBMCs. These receptors were collected from a human donor with Susac syndrome.

The chain has TRBV18 and TRBJ1-4; unclear D gene. The CDR3 contains 13 residues. Germline V gene lookup returns CDR1 KGHSH and CDR2 LQKENI. Trimming pared 4 bases from V and 5 bases from J, leaving 8 bases between. CDR3 protein: CASSLDLNEKLFF. Written as DNA, the CDR3 is TGTGCCAGCTCACTGGACCTCAATGAAAAACTGTTTTTT. Looking up the rest from reference TRBV18 and TRBJ1-4 gives the full variable domain: NAGVMQNPRHLVRRRGQEARLRCSPMKGHSHVYWYRQLPEEGLKFMVYLQKENIIDESGMPKERFSAEFPKEGPSILRIQQVVRGDSAAYFCASSLDLNEKLFFGSGTQLSVL.

This clonotype was recorded once. The chain combines TRBV20-1 with TRBJ2-2, with a possible D match to TRBD2 (5 bases). The CDR3 length is 12 residues. V dropped 6 bases and J dropped 5 bases, with 10 bases sitting between them. The germline CDR1 and CDR2 sequences are DFQATT and SNEGSKA (reference sequence). The DNA of the CDR3 is TGCAGTGCGCCGAGGGAGACCGGGGAGCTGTTTTTT. Protein: CSAPRETGELFF.

The V and J genes are TRBV12-3 or TRBV12-4 and TRBJ1-2; no reliable D call. Trimming removed 5 bases at V and 6 bases at J, with 16 bases between. The CDR3 length is 14 residues. The CDR3 sequence is CASSPRNPFHGYTF. The DNA for the CDR3 is TGTGCCAGCAGTCCTAGGAATCCGTTCCATGGCTACACCTTC.

This rearrangement joins TRBV20-1 to TRBJ2-5; TRBD1 might be the D (6 bases). V was cut by 6 bases and J by 2 bases, with 19 bases left in between. The CDR3 length is 15 residues. Looked up from germline, CDR1 is DFQATT and CDR2 is SNEGSKA (reference sequence). CDR3 region: CSAYSTTGIQETQYF. The CDR3 DNA follows: TGCAGTGCCTACTCAACCACAGGGATACAAGAGACCCAGTACTTC.

This CDR3 is CASSGAGTPLYEQYF. The CDR3 nucleotides are TGTGCCAGCAGTGGGGCGGGGACCCCTTTATACGAGCAGTACTTC. The chain employs TRBV28 and TRBJ2-7; perhaps TRBD2 as D (6 bases). The CDR3 is made up of 15 amino acids. The V end was cut by 5 bases, the J end by 4 bases, with 18 bases between. Per the germline V gene, CDR1 is MDHEN and CDR2 is SYDVKM.

V usage is TRBV18 and J usage is TRBJ2-5; 8 bases agree with TRBD2. Trimming removed 4 bases from V and 5 bases from J; junction bases left unmatched: 12. CDR1 and CDR2 from the germline V gene are KGHSH and LQKENI. This CDR3 has 16 residues. CDR3 nucleotides: TGTGCCAGCTCACGACCGGGACTAGGAAACAGGGAGACCCAGTACTTC. Its protein is CASSRPGLGNRETQYF.

CDR3 loop: CSVQAYYGYTF. The CDR3 nucleotides are TGCAGCGTTCAGGCCTACTATGGCTACACCTTC. This chain joins TRBV29-1 and TRBJ1-2; D remains unclear. The CDR3 length is 11 residues. V lost 5 bases and J lost 3, with 7 bases in between. Germline CDR1 and CDR2: SQVTM and ANQGSEA.

This rearrangement joins TRBV20-1 to TRBJ1-4; weak D call: TRBD1 (5 bases). This CDR3 has 14 residues. The germline V gene has CDR1 DFQATT and CDR2 SNEGSKA (reference sequence). V dropped 6 bases and J dropped 3 bases, with 14 bases sitting between them. The CDR3 is CSALQTEANEKLFF. Written as DNA, the CDR3 is TGCAGTGCCCTTCAGACAGAGGCTAATGAAAAACTGTTTTTT.

The chain combines TRBV20-1 with TRBJ1-2; the match to TRBD1 covers 8 bases. Looked up from germline, CDR1 is DFQATT and CDR2 is SNEGSKA (reference sequence). The CDR3 is made up of 18 amino acids. Losses at the gene ends were 0 bases for V and 2 bases for J; bases not matched to a gene: 14. CDR3 sequence reads: CSARDLAGGQLSNYGYTF. Written as DNA, the CDR3 is TGCAGTGCTAGAGATCTGGCAGGGGGCCAACTTTCCAACTATGGCTACACCTTC.

The chain carries TRBV9 and TRBJ2-3, with TRBD2 matching 10 bases. The germline gives CDR1 SGDLS, CDR2 YYNGEE. The CDR3 sequence is 16 residues long. Trimming removed 2 bases from V and 2 bases from J; junction bases left unmatched: 5. CDR3 amino acids: CASSVSGGMATDTQYF. The DNA for the CDR3 is TGTGCCAGCAGCGTTAGCGGGGGGATGGCCACAGATACGCAGTATTTT.

The chain couples TRBV29-1 to TRBJ2-7; TRBD1 might be the D (5 bases). The ends were cut back, 4 bases at V and 2 bases at J, with 15 bases in the middle. This CDR3 is built from 14 residues. The germline V gene has CDR1 SQVTM and CDR2 ANQGSEA. Here the CDR3 reads CSVAGREETYEQYF. The CDR3 coding sequence is TGCAGCGTTGCTGGCAGGGAAGAGACCTACGAGCAGTACTTC.